This entry describes one T cell receptor beta chain. This record comes from a study of blood T cell repertoires in COVID-19. Study-level information: The analysed material was cDNA or gDNA that came from T cells, B-cell-depleted T cells, or PBMCs.

Using immunoSEQ multiplex PCR, the repertoire was profiled, and TCRdb retains in-frame clones only, with some absent. This table has about half a million clones, less than 90% appearing once. V shed 7 bases and J shed 4 bases, with 16 bases lying between them. The CDR3 spans 14 residues. CDR1 is SNHLY and CDR2 is FYNNEI in the germline V gene. This study enrolled people aged roughly 18 to 90 from about two dozen US geographic areas. The receptor was isolated from a woman aged 60-70 years who had recovered from COVID-19. The chain is built from TRBV2 and TRBJ1-2, with TRBD1 as a possible D gene (5 bases). Input material: PBMCs or T cells enriched from blood (not recorded which). The CDR3: CASISGGVGYGYTF. In nucleotides, the CDR3 is TGTGCCAGCATTTCCGGAGGGGTCGGCTATGGCTACACCTTC.